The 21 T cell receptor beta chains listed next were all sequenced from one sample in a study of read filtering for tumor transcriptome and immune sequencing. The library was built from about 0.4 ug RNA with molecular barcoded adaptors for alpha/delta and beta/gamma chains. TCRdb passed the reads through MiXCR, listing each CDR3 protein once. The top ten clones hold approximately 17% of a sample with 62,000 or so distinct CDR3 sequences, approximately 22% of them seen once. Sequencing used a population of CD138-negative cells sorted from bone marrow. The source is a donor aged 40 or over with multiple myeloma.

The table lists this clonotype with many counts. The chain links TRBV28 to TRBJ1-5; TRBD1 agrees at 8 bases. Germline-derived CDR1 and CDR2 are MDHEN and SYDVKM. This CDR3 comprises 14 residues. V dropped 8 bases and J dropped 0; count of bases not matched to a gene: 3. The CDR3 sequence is CASQTGDSNQPQHF. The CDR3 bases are TGTGCCAGCCAGACAGGGGATAGCAATCAGCCCCAGCATTTT.

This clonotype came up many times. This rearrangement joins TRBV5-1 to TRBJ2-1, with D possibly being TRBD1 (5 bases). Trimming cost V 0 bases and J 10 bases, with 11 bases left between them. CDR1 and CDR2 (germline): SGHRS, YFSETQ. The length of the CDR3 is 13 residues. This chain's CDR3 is CASSLDFQGEQFF. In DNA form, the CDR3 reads TGCGCCAGCAGCTTGGACTTCCAGGGCGAGCAGTTCTTC.

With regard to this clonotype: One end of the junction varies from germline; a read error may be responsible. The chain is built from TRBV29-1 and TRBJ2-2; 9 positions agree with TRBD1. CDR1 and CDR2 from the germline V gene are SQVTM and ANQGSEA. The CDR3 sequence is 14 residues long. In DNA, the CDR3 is TGCAGCGTTATGAGACAGGGGGACACCGGGGAGCTGCTTTTT. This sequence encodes CSVMRQGDTGELLF.

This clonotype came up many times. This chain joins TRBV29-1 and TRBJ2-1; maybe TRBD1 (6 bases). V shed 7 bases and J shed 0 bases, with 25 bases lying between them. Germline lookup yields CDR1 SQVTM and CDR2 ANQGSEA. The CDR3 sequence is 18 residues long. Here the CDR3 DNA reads TGCAGCGCCAACCAACCCACAGGGCGAGTCTACTCCTACAATGAGCAGTTCTTC. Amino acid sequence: CSANQPTGRVYSYNEQFF.

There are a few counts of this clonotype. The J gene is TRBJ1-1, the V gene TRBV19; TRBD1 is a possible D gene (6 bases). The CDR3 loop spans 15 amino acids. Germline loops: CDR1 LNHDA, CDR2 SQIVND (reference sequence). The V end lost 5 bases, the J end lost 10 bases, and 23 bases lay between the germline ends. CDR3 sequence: CASSDHYSGQSGAFF. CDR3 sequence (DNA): TGTGCCAGTAGTGACCACTATTCGGGACAATCTGGAGCTTTCTTT.

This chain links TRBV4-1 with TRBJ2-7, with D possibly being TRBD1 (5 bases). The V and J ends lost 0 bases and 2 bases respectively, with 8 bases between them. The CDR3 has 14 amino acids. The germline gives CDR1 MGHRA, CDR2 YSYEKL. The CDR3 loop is CASSQDRTTYEQYF. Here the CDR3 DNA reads TGCGCCAGCAGCCAAGATCGGACAACCTACGAGCAGTACTTC.

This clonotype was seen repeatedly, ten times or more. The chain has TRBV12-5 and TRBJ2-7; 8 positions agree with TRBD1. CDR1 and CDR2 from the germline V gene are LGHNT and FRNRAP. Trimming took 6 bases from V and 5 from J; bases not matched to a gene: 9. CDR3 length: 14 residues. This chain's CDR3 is CASGPRTGRDEQYF. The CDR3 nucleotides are TGTGCTAGTGGCCCTCGGACAGGGCGGGACGAGCAGTACTTC.

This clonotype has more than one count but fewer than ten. The CDR3, as DNA: TGTGCCAGCACCGATACAGGGGGCCTGCAGCCCCAGCATTTT. It codes for CASTDTGGLQPQHF. This rearrangement joins TRBV6-6 to TRBJ1-5, with TRBD1 matching 9 bases. The CDR3 spans 14 residues. Germline V CDR1 and CDR2: MNHNY, SVGAGI (reference sequence). J gave up 7 bases and V 7 bases, and 8 bases lay outside the gene matches.

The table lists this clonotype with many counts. CDR3 DNA sequence: TGTGCCAGCAAGTGGAGGCCAGGGGAAAACACCGGGGAGCTGTTTTTT. Its protein is CASKWRPGENTGELFF. The chain recombines TRBV4-2 with TRBJ2-2; D perhaps matches TRBD1 (6 bases). Germline assignment: CDR1 LGHNA and CDR2 YNFKEQ. CDR3 length: 16 residues. The germline V and J ends were trimmed by 7 bases and 2 bases, with 17 bases remaining between them.

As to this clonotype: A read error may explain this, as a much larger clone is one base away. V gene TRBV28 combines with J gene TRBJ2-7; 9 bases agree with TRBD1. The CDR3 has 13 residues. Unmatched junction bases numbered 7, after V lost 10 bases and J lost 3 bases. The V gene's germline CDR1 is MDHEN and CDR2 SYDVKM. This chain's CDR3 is CANTGTGNYEQYF. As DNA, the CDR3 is TGTGCCAACACCGGGACAGGGAACTACGAGCAGTACTTC.

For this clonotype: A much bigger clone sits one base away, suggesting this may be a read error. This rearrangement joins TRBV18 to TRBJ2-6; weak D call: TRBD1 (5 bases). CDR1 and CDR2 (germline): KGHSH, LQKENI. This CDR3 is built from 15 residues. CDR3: CASSPRHSGANILTF. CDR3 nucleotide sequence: TGTGCCAGCTCACCACGCCACTCTGGGGCCAACATCCTGACTTTC.

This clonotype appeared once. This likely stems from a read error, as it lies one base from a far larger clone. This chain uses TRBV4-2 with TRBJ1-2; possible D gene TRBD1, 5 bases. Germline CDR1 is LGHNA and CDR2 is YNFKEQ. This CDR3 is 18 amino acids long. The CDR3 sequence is CASCQGITVTRFGAGYTF. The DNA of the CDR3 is TGCGCCAGCTGCCAAGGAATAACTGTTACCAGGTTCGGGGCTGGCTACACCTTC.

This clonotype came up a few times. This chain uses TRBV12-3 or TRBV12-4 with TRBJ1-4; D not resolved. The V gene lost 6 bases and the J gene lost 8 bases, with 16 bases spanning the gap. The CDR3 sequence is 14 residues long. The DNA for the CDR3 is TGTGCCAGCAGCTCCCAAGTTGGGAAGGAAAAACTGTTTTTT. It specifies CASSSQVGKEKLFF.

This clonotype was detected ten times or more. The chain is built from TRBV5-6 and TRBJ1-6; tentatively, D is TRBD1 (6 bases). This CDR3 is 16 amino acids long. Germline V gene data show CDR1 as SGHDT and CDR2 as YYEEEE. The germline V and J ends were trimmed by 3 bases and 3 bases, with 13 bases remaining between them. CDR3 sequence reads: CASSSTGAGYNSPLHF. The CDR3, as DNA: TGTGCCAGCAGCTCGACAGGCGCCGGCTATAATTCACCCCTCCACTTT.

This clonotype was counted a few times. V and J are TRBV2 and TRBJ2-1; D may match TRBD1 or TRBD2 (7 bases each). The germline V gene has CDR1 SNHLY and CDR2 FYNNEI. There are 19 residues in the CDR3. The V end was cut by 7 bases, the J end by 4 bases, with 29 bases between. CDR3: CASIQGQANGGITYNEQFF. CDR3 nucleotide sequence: TGTGCCAGCATTCAAGGACAGGCCAACGGGGGGATTACTTACAATGAGCAGTTCTTC.

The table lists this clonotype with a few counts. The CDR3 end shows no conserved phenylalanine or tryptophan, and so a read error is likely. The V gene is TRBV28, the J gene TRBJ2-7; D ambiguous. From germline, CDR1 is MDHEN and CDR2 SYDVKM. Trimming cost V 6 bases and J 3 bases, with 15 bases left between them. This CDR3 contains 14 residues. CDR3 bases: TGTGCCAGCAGGCCCGCAGGTGAATACTACGAGCAGTACATC. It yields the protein CASRPAGEYYEQYI.

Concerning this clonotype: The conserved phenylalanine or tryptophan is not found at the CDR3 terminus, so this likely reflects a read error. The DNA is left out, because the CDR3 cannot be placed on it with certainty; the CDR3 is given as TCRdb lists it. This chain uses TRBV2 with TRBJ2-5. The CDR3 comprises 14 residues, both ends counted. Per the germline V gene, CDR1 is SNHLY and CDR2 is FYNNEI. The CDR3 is CASSEMSDQETQCL.

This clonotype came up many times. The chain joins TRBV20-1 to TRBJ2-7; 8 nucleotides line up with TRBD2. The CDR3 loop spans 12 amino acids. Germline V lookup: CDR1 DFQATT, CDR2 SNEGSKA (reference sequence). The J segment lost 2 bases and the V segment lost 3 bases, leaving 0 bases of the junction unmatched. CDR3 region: CSASGRAYEQYF. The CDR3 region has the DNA TGCAGTGCTAGCGGGAGGGCCTACGAGCAGTACTTC.

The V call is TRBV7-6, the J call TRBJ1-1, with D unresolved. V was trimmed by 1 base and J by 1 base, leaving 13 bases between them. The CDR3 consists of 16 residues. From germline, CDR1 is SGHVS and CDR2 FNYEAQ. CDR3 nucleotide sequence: TGTGCCAGCAGCTTAGAAGTTGGGCAGCAGAACACTGAAGCTTTCTTT. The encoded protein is CASSLEVGQQNTEAFF.

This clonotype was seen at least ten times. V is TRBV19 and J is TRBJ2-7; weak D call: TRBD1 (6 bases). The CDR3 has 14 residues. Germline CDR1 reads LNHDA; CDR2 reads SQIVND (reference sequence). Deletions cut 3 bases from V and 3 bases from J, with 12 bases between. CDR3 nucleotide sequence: TGTGCCAGTAGTATCAGCCAGGGGATCTACGAGCAGTACTTC. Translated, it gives CASSISQGIYEQYF.

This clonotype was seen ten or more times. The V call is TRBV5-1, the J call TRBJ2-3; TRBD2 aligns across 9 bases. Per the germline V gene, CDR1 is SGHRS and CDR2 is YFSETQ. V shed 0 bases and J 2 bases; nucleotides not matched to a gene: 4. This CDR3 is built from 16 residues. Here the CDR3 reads CASSLGSGRSTDTQYF. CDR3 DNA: TGCGCCAGCAGCTTGGGTAGCGGGAGATCCACAGATACGCAGTATTTT.